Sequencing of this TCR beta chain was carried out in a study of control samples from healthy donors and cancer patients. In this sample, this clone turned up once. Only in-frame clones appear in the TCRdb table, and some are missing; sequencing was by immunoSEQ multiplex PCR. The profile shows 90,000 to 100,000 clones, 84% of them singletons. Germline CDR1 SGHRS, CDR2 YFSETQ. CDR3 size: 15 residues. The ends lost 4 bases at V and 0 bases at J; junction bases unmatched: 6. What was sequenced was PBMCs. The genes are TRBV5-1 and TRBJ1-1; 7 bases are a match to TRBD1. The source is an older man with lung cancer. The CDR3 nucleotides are TGCGCCAGCAGCCCCGGGACAGTTATGAACACTGAAGCTTTCTTT. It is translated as CASSPGTVMNTEAFF.